A selection of T cell receptor beta chains follows, all from one sample in a study of blood T cell repertoires in COVID-19. The assay was immunoSEQ multiplex PCR, and TCRdb's table has in-frame clones only and misses some. Here the sample spans 200,000 to 250,000 clones, 75% to 85% being singletons. Material: peripheral blood. Source of these receptors: a woman at least 80 years old with COVID-19, enrolled during active disease. The conserved cysteine and the conserved F or W are not part of the CDR3 here. The D gene is left open where the match is weak. Rows may omit the clone size; those that give it use once, few, many or a size class.

CDR3 protein: ASRPEMAGGHNEQF
clone size: .
D gene: .
V gene: TRBV7-2

CDR3 protein: ASSPVDRGNYGYT
clone size: .
D gene: TRBD1
V gene: TRBV5-4

CDR3 protein: ASRVDRVGEQY
clone size: .
D gene: TRBD1
V gene: TRBV28

CDR3 protein: ASLPAGDSNYGYT
clone size: .
D gene: .
V gene: TRBV18

CDR3 protein: ASSVGSGTEAF
clone size: few
D gene: .
V gene: TRBV9

CDR3 protein: ASSSGLAGVEQF
clone size: .
D gene: TRBD2
V gene: TRBV7-2

CDR3 protein: ASSQGTQEGYT
clone size: .
D gene: .
V gene: TRBV18

CDR3 protein: ASSLTPRDYEQY
clone size: .
D gene: .
V gene: TRBV7-9

CDR3 protein: ASSPDSQNQPQH
clone size: .
D gene: .
V gene: TRBV2

CDR3 protein: ASSKRLPAGQY
clone size: .
D gene: .
V gene: TRBV7-8

CDR3 protein: ASSLDGGGKREQY
clone size: few
D gene: TRBD2
V gene: TRBV7-2

CDR3 protein: ASSRRGKYEQY
clone size: once
D gene: .
V gene: TRBV18

CDR3 protein: ASSIDRNYGYT
clone size: .
D gene: .
V gene: TRBV19

CDR3 protein: ASSQASVPRETQY
clone size: .
D gene: .
V gene: TRBV3-1/TRBV3-2

CDR3 protein: ASHEGRTGELF
clone size: .
D gene: .
V gene: TRBV28

CDR3 protein: ARSRNCSNQPQH
clone size: .
D gene: .
V gene: TRBV10-1

CDR3 protein: ASTLLNTGELF
clone size: .
D gene: .
V gene: TRBV5-8

CDR3 protein: ASSFSGTEFNQPQH
clone size: few
D gene: TRBD1
V gene: TRBV27

CDR3 protein: ASSYETGTGVSYNSPLH
clone size: .
D gene: TRBD1
V gene: TRBV6-2/TRBV6-3

CDR3 protein: ASRDPGQGPKLF
clone size: .
D gene: TRBD1
V gene: TRBV6-5

CDR3 protein: ASSVDSSYEQY
clone size: few
D gene: .
V gene: TRBV7-8

CDR3 protein: ASRHRGWSETGELF
clone size: .
D gene: .
V gene: TRBV6-6

CDR3 protein: ASSSLGRGTNTEAF
clone size: .
D gene: .
V gene: TRBV6-5

CDR3 protein: ASSSESNYGYT
clone size: .
D gene: .
V gene: TRBV5-4

CDR3 protein: ASSLWASGYYNEQF
clone size: .
D gene: TRBD2
V gene: TRBV28

CDR3 protein: ASSEDRGYLTEAF
clone size: few
D gene: TRBD1
V gene: TRBV19

CDR3 protein: ASSQGAGANVLT
clone size: few
D gene: TRBD1
V gene: TRBV7-3

CDR3 protein: SVPNWDRGTRNTEAF
clone size: .
D gene: TRBD1
V gene: TRBV29-1

CDR3 protein: ASRVAGGPYEQY
clone size: .
D gene: TRBD2
V gene: TRBV4-2

CDR3 protein: ASSIAAGGGGYEQY
clone size: .
D gene: TRBD2
V gene: TRBV19